Listed here are 14 T cell receptor beta chains from one sample, sequenced in a study of CD8 T cells in Susac syndrome. A quantity of roughly 0.5 to 1 ug RNA underwent reverse transcription using random hexamers. TCRdb fed the immunoSEQ multiplex PCR reads into MiXCR, producing one record per CDR3 protein. This table has about 190,000 distinct CDR3 sequences, 85% to 95% appearing once. Material: CD8+ T cells from PBMCs. These receptors were collected from a human donor with Susac syndrome.

The rearrangement links TRBV9 to TRBJ1-3, with 8 nucleotides matching TRBD1. CDR3 length: 16 amino acids. Germline V CDR1 and CDR2: SGDLS, YYNGEE. The ends lost 3 bases at V and 0 bases at J; junction bases unmatched: 5. CDR3 sequence (DNA): TGTGCCAGCAGCGAGACAGGGGCCTACTCTGGAAACACCATATATTTT. Amino acids: CASSETGAYSGNTIYF.

This chain joins TRBV7-9 and TRBJ1-6; no clear D. V gave up 6 bases and J gave up 7 bases, with 7 bases separating them. CDR3 length: 12 amino acids. Germline V gene data show CDR1 as SEHNR and CDR2 as FQNEAQ (reference sequence). The CDR3: CASRLMNSPLHF. The CDR3 region has the DNA TGTGCCAGCAGACTCATGAATTCACCCCTCCACTTT.

This sequence joins TRBV7-9 and TRBJ1-1; no reliable D call. The CDR3 runs to 11 residues. Germline V gives CDR1 SEHNR, CDR2 FQNEAQ (reference sequence). With 7 bases removed from V and 2 bases from J, the gap between germline ends came to 5 bases. In nucleotides, the CDR3 is TGTGCCAGCATCACCAACACTGAAGCTTTCTTT. Protein: CASITNTEAFF.

This chain joins TRBV19 and TRBJ2-6; D gene ambiguous. CDR3 length equals 13 residues. V was shortened by 5 bases and J by 3 bases, with 5 bases between the two germline ends. From germline, CDR1 is LNHDA and CDR2 SQIVND (reference sequence). The DNA for the CDR3 is TGTGCCAGTAGTTTTGATGGGGCCAACGTCCTGACTTTC. Its protein product is CASSFDGANVLTF.

This chain connects TRBV9 to TRBJ2-6; a weak D match, TRBD1 (5 bases). From germline, CDR1 is SGDLS and CDR2 YYNGEE. The CDR3 is 15 residues long. With 7 bases removed from V and 0 bases from J, the gap between germline ends came to 11 bases. The CDR3 DNA follows: TGTGCCAGCTCCTGGGGCAGCTCTGGGGCCAACGTCCTGACTTTC. Encoded protein: CASSWGSSGANVLTF.

J is TRBJ2-7 and V is TRBV7-9; D perhaps matches TRBD2 (5 bases). This CDR3 has 14 amino acids. Germline loops: CDR1 SEHNR, CDR2 FQNEAQ (reference sequence). V was trimmed by 5 bases and J by 4 bases, leaving 15 bases between them. CDR3 coding DNA: TGTGCCAGCAGCGAACCCGGGAACTCGTACGAGCAGTACTTC. Protein: CASSEPGNSYEQYF.

This clonotype showed up just a few times. Sequence at one end of the junction differs from germline and may be a read error. The chain links TRBV7-7 to TRBJ2-3; D uncertain. CDR1 and CDR2 (germline): SSHAT, FNYEAQ (reference sequence). The CDR3 spans 13 residues. DNA for the CDR3: TGTGCTAGCAGCTTAGGGAGCACAGATACGCAGTATTTT. Protein sequence: CASSLGSTDTQYF.

This clonotype turned up a few times. The J gene is TRBJ2-7, the V gene TRBV27, with D unresolved. V was clipped by 0 bases and J by 2 bases, with 5 bases between them. The CDR3 is made up of 13 amino acids. Germline assignment: CDR1 MNHEY and CDR2 SMNVEV (reference sequence). The CDR3 region has the DNA TGTGCCAGCAGTTTATCGAGAGCCTACGAGCAGTACTTC. Protein product: CASSLSRAYEQYF.

Of note for this clonotype: Sequence at one end of the junction differs from germline and may be a read error. V usage is TRBV7-9 and J usage is TRBJ2-7; TRBD2 matches 8 bases. The CDR3 totals 11 residues. Per the germline V gene, CDR1 is SEHNR and CDR2 is FQNEAQ (reference sequence). The CDR3 DNA is TGTGCCAGCAGCGTAGCGGGAGAGCAGTACTTC. Its translation: CASSVAGEQYF. The entire variable domain, with the rest obtained from reference TRBV7-9 and TRBJ2-7, is as follows: DTGVSQNPRHKITKRGQNVTFRCDPISEHNRLYWYRQTLGQGPEFLTYFQNEAQLEKSRLLSDRFSAERPKGSFSTLEIQRTEQGDSAMYLCASSVAGEQYFGPGTRLTVT.

The chain is built from TRBV7-8 and TRBJ2-1; D perhaps matches TRBD1 (5 bases). The CDR3 runs to 13 residues. V dropped 5 bases and J dropped 7 bases, with 12 bases sitting between them. From germline, CDR1 is SGHVS and CDR2 FQNEAQ. The CDR3 sequence is CASSADSPNEQFF. The CDR3 DNA sequence: TGTGCCAGCAGCGCTGACAGCCCAAATGAGCAGTTCTTC.

The chain couples TRBV6-5 to TRBJ2-1, with 8 bases identical to TRBD2. CDR1 and CDR2 from the germline V gene are MNHEY and SVGAGI. The CDR3 spans 16 residues. V dropped 0 bases and J dropped 6; count of bases not matched to a gene: 7. The CDR3 sequence: CASSYSRSGSTNEQFF. For the CDR3, the DNA is TGTGCCAGCAGTTACTCGAGGAGCGGGAGCACCAATGAGCAGTTCTTC.

This rearrangement joins TRBV4-1 to TRBJ1-1; D gene ambiguous. This CDR3 region has 15 residues. The germline gives CDR1 MGHRA, CDR2 YSYEKL. V gave up 1 base and J gave up 2 bases, with 11 bases separating them. DNA of the CDR3: TGCGCCAGCAGCCAAGCCCCTGGCAGCAACACTGAAGCTTTCTTT. It is translated as CASSQAPGSNTEAFF.

V gene TRBV7-2 combines with J gene TRBJ2-1, with D perhaps TRBD1 or TRBD2 (6 bases each). Germline-derived CDR1 and CDR2 are SGHTA and FQGNSA. The CDR3 extends over 16 amino acids. Trimming stripped 1 base from V and 7 bases from J, with 17 bases between. CDR3: CASSLVVVRGGNEQFF. As DNA, the CDR3 is TGTGCCAGCAGCTTAGTAGTGGTCAGGGGAGGAAATGAGCAGTTCTTC.

The chain has TRBV20-1 and TRBJ1-5, with a weak D call TRBD1 (6 bases). Per germline, CDR1 DFQATT and CDR2 SNEGSKA (reference sequence). There are 15 residues in the CDR3. V lost 2 bases and J lost 5, with 16 bases in between. In DNA, the CDR3 is TGCAGTGCTAGAAGCCAAGATGGGGGCCATCAGCCCCAGCATTTT. Amino acid sequence: CSARSQDGGHQPQHF.